This paragraph reports one T cell receptor (beta chain). Its specific antigen is unknown. No much larger clone exists at a distance of one base, and base qualities are not known. Collaborating institutions collected whole blood in K2EDTA tubes following their own protocols. Collaborator samples were shipped for TCRbeta analysis as frozen whole blood, isolated PBMCs, or DNA extracted from either sample type. TCRbeta CDR3 regions were amplified from genomic DNA by means of the immunoSEQ Assay, a bias-controlled multiplex PCR. For the original study's pipeline: Nucleated cell counts per sample were estimated from amplification of reference gene primers within the assay. To quantify the absolute abundance of each unique TCRbeta CDR3 rearrangement, sequence reads were collapsed and filtered. For each sample, productive Simpson clonality was calculated as the square root of Simpson's diversity index across productive rearrangements. This is the immuneACCESS table as TCRdb keeps it, with only in-frame sequences that have V and J called. A part of the clones is gone; compared with another copy, unresolved V genes explain less than half, and the rest is unexplained. Clone size and V and J calls were adopted from that table, with D and trimming inferred from the DNA. Recorded for this sample are 250,000 to 300,000 clones; around 86% of them occurred a single time. The ten most abundant clones make up less than 2.5% of the sample.

V and J lose 4 bases and 11 bases, and a span of 23 bases separates them. The germline V gene (reference sequence) gives CDR1 as LGHDT and CDR2 as YNNKEL. Including the terminal cysteine and phenylalanine, the CDR3 comprises 15 residues. Of the read, only the CDR3 DNA is kept; its 45 bases are in frame from base 1. This entry comes from a study of blood T cell repertoires in COVID-19 (dated by TCRdb to between 2020 and 2021). With regard to the full study: Collaborator samples came from the United States, Italy and Spain and covered acute and convalescent phases of COVID-19. The prospective study material was composed of cDNA or gDNA derived from T cells, B-cell-depleted T cells, or PBMCs. The dataset comprised deeply sampled blood TCRbeta repertoires from subjects exposed to, actively infected with, or recovered from COVID-19. The repertoires were made available in a free public database intended to serve as a resource for research on the immune response to SARS-CoV-2. Samples came from the ongoing ImmuneRACE study (first 160 participants) plus 1,254 subjects from 6 global collaborators. Nearly every sample came with metadata listing a de-identified subject ID, COVID-19 status, age in years and sex. HLA class I and class II types, where available, came from metadata supplied by the sample provider rather than from assay-based typing.

Overall study results and their limits: Clinical and demographic metadata were provided uncurated, with the amount varying by source and participant.

The source is a man over 45 with acute or convalescent COVID-19. What was sequenced was peripheral blood. The receptor chain draws on TRBV3-1 (or the pseudogene TRBV3-2) and TRBJ1-2, with TRBD1 as a weak D call on 5 bases. The DNA sequence is as follows: TGTGCCAGCAGCCCACGGGGAGGACGGGGGGAGAAATACACCTTC. This gives the protein CASSPRGGRGEKYTF.